This T cell receptor beta chain comes out of a study of blood T cells in healthy people across ages. This clonotype occurred a few times. Its antigen is unidentified. Peripheral blood was drawn, 7.5 to 10 milliliters per donor. Extraction yielded at least 6 micrograms of total RNA per sample. Primers used in a second PCR of roughly 6 to 12 cycles were a sample-barcoded 5' primer and a J-beta primer mix. TCRdb reanalysed the 5' RACE reads using MiXCR and keeps one entry per CDR3 protein. This table has 1.5 million to 2 million distinct CDR3 sequences, 28% appearing once. Findings and limits, study-wide: It was held that diversity estimates obtained from one million T cells represented underestimates.

The CDR3 is 16 residues long. The ends were cut back, 6 bases at V and 2 bases at J, with 17 bases in the middle. Germline V lookup: CDR1 MNHNY, CDR2 SVGAGI (reference sequence). This clonotype originated in a woman aged 25-40 years in good health. This chain uses TRBV6-6 with TRBJ2-4; no reliable D call. The sequencing input was blood. The CDR3 bases are TGTGCCAGCAGCCCCGCCTCAGTTGGAACCAAAAACATTCAGTACTTC. Amino acids: CASSPASVGTKNIQYF.